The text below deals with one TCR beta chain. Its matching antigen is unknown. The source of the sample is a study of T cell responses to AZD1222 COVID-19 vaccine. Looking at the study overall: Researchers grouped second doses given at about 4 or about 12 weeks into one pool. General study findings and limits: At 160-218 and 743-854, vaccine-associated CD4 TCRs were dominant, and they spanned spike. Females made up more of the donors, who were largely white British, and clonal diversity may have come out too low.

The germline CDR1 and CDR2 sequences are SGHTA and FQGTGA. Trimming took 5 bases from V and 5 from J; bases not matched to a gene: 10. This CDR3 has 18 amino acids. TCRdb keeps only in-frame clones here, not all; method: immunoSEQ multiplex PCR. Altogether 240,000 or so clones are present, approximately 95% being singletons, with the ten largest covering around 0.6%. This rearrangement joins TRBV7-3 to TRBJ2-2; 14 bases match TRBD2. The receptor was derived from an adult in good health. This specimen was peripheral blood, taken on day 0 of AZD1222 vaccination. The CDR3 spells CASSVPGLAGEGTGELFF. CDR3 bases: TGTGCCAGCAGCGTCCCGGGACTAGCGGGAGAAGGGACCGGGGAGCTGTTTTTT.